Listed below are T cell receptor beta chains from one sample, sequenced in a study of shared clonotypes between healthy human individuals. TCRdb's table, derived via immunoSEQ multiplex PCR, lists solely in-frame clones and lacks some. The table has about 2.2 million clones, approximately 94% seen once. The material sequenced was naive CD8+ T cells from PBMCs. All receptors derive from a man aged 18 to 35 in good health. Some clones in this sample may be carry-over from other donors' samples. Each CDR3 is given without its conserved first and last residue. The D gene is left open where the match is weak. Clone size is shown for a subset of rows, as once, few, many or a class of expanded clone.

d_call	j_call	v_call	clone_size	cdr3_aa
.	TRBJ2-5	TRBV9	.	ASSVGVGAESYQETQY
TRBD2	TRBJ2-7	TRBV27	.	ASSLLPLQREGIHEQY
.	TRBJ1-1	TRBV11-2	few	ASSLDMGTEAF
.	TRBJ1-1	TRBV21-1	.	ASSKRPPADPEAF
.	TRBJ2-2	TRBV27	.	ASSFWMQGTGDTGELF
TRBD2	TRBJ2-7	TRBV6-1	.	ASSVSSDPYGTKLYEQY
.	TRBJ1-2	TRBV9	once	ASSVAAGHGYT
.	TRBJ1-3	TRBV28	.	ASSFPRDKQSYTIY
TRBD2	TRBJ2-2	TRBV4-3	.	ASSQDELAGEFGELF
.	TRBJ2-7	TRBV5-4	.	ASSLGVSAIYEQY
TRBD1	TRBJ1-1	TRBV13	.	ASSPSTGENTEAF
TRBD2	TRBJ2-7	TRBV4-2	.	ASQGTRSYEQY
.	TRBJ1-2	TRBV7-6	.	ASSLGPPPTGHGYT
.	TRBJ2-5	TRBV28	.	ASSFHRETQY
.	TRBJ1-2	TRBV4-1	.	ASSQDTRGPPWGYT
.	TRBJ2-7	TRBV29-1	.	SVVSGAYEQY
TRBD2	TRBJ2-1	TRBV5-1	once	ASSSDPGLETHEQF
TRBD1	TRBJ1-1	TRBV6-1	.	ASSDDREANTEAF
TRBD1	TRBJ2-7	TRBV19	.	ASSDRDRTYEQY
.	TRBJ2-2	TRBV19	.	ATGAGGELF
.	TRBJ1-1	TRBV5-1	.	ASSLKARPSNTEAF
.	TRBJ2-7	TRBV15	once	ATSRVTMGWEQY
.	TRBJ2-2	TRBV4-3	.	ASSYVRDGTGELF
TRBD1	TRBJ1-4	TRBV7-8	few	ASSFRSGGYREKLF
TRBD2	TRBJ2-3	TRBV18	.	ASSGLADTDTQY
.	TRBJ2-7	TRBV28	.	ASSEPGLVTHEQY
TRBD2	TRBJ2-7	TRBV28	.	ASRRTSGRFYEQY
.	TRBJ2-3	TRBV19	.	ASSMRESSTDTQY
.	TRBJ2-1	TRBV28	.	ASSSPASRLEWDEQF
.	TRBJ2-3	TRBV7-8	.	ASSLFKSDTQY
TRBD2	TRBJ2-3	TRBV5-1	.	ASSSGRWASGSTDTQY
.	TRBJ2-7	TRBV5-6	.	ASSLGRLEQY
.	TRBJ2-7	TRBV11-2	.	ASSLGGSYEQY
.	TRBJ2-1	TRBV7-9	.	ASSLPGPGHEQF
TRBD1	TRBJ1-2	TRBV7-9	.	ASSLRQGAANYGYT
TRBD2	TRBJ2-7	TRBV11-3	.	ASSLSSGPYEQY
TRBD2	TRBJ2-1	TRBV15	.	ATSSAIIRAGGPDNEQF
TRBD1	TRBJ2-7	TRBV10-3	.	ASSGTGIAYEQY
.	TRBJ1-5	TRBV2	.	ASSLQGLYSNQPQH
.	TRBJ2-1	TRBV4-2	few	ASSQKTRAYNEQF
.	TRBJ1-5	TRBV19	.	ASSTPRGGTQDQPQH
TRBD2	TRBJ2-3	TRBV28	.	ASSLRASGDTDTQY
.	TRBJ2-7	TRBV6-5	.	ASSSGPSYEQY
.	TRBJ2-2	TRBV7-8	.	ASSLASTGELF
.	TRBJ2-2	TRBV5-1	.	ASSGRTSTAGELF
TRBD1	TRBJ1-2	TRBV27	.	ASRPVWTGDRYGYT
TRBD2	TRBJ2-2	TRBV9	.	ASSVDSVIAGYTGELF
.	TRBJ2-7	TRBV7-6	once	ASSSDYRGGTGASYEQY
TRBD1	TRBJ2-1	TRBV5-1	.	ASSATRDSSNEQF
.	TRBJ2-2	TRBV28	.	ASSPGPLNAGELF
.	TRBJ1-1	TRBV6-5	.	ASSYTGVLGVEAF
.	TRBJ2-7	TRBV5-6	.	ASSLWTSLGYEQY